Reported below is one T cell receptor (beta chain). This entry is derived from a study of control samples from healthy donors and cancer patients. The CDR3 is 19 amino acids. V was cut by 5 bases and J by 0 bases, with 22 bases left in between. Germline CDR1 and CDR2: SGHTA and FQGNSA. Clones were sequenced by immunoSEQ multiplex PCR, and TCRdb holds only the in-frame ones, with some missing. The table shows roughly 400,000 clones, with 90% occurring only once. The receptor's source is a man aged 40-50 years with head and neck cancer. The sequenced material came from PBMCs. V gene TRBV7-2 combines with J gene TRBJ2-2, with D possibly called TRBD1 or TRBD2 (5 bases each). As DNA, the CDR3 is TGTGCCAGCAGCCGTCCGAAACGGGGCCGGAATGCGAACACCGGGGAGCTGTTTTTT. Protein sequence: CASSRPKRGRNANTGELFF.